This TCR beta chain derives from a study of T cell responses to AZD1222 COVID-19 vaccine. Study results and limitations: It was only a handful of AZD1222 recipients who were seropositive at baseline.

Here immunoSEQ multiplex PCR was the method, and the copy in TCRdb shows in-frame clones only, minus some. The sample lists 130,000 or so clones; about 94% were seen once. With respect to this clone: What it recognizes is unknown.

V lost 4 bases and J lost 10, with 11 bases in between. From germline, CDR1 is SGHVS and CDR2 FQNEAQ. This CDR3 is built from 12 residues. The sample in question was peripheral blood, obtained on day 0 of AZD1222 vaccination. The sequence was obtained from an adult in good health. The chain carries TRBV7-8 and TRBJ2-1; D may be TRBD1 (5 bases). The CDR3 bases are TGTGCCAGCAGCTCTCGACCAGGGGAGCAGTTCTTC. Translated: CASSSRPGEQFF.